These 10 T cell receptor beta chains came from one sample sequenced in a study of T cell responses to AZD1222 COVID-19 vaccine. Profiled with immunoSEQ multiplex PCR; TCRdb holds only in-frame clones, not every one. The top ten hold 1.5% to 2% of the sample, which has some 190,000 clones, 80% to 95% seen once. Sequenced here: peripheral blood, sampled 28 days after the second AZD1222 dose. The receptors derive from an adult who received the AZD1222 COVID-19 vaccine.

The J gene is TRBJ2-7, the V gene TRBV27, with D tentatively TRBD1 (6 bases). Germline-derived CDR1 and CDR2 are MNHEY and SMNVEV (reference sequence). The CDR3 has 13 residues. Trimming left V 5 bases short and J 5 bases short, with 13 bases between. DNA of the CDR3: TGTGCCAGCAGTACCTACAGGGCAAACGAGCAGTACTTC. As protein: CASSTYRANEQYF.

There are a few counts of this clone. The chain couples TRBV18 to TRBJ1-6, with TRBD1 identical over 7 bases. The CDR3 length is 15 residues. Germline trimming cut 5 bases from V and 7 bases from J; bases unmatched to any gene: 8. CDR1 is KGHSH, CDR2 LQKENI, per germline. The CDR3 here is CASSSLGQPNSPLHF. As DNA, the CDR3 is TGTGCCAGCTCATCGTTGGGACAGCCAAATTCACCCCTCCACTTT.

V usage is TRBV2 and J usage is TRBJ2-3; TRBD1 aligns across 8 bases. The germline CDR1 and CDR2 sequences are SNHLY and FYNNEI. The CDR3 length is 16 residues. Germline trimming cut 3 bases from V and 5 bases from J; bases unmatched to any gene: 10. Here the CDR3 reads CASSESPGQVRDTQYF. CDR3 nucleotides: TGTGCCAGCAGTGAGAGCCCGGGACAGGTCAGAGATACGCAGTATTTT.

This chain links TRBV7-9 with TRBJ1-6; weak D call: TRBD1 (5 bases). CDR3 length: 14 amino acids. Trimming shortened V by 7 bases and J by 7 bases, and 14 bases separated the two germline ends. Germline lookup yields CDR1 SEHNR and CDR2 FQNEAQ (reference sequence). The CDR3 loop is CASTFETANSPLHF. CDR3 bases: TGTGCCAGCACCTTTGAGACAGCGAATTCACCCCTCCACTTT.

The rearrangement joins TRBV3-1 (or the pseudogene TRBV3-2) to TRBJ2-1; 8 nucleotides match TRBD2. The CDR3 sequence is 16 residues long. Germline loops: CDR1 LGHDT, CDR2 YNNKEL (reference sequence). V was pared by 2 bases and J by 10 bases, with 13 bases of the junction left unmatched. The CDR3 spells CASSQPSRGGAREQFF. The CDR3 DNA reads TGTGCCAGCAGCCAACCTAGTCGGGGGGGTGCTAGGGAGCAGTTCTTC.

The chain links TRBV6-2 or TRBV6-3 to TRBJ2-7, with D unresolved. Trimming stripped 2 bases from V and 2 bases from J, with 19 bases between. Germline V gene sequence: CDR1 MNHEY, CDR2 SVGEGT. The CDR3 totals 17 residues. In DNA, the CDR3 is TGTGCCAGCAGTTACCTCGGGCACAGTGGTACTACCTACGAGCAGTACTTC. Encoded protein: CASSYLGHSGTTYEQYF.

The rearrangement joins TRBV25-1 to TRBJ2-7; D is possibly TRBD1 (6 bases). This CDR3 region has 12 residues. Germline loops: CDR1 MGHDK, CDR2 SYGVNS. V lost 3 bases and J lost 3, with 6 bases in between. CDR3 in amino acids: CASSDRGYEQYF. CDR3 coding DNA: TGTGCCAGCAGTGACAGGGGCTACGAGCAGTACTTC.

V usage is TRBV6-6 and J usage is TRBJ1-6; D is unclear. The CDR3 is 16 residues long. Per germline, CDR1 MNHNY and CDR2 SVGAGI (reference sequence). Trimming removed 2 bases at V and 4 bases at J, with 12 bases between. CDR3 sequence reads: CASSYGSTEYNSPLHF. CDR3 in DNA: TGTGCCAGCAGTTACGGTTCGACCGAATATAATTCACCCCTCCACTTT.

This clone was seen only once. The V gene is TRBV4-1, the J gene TRBJ1-2; no firm D call. Germline CDR1 and CDR2: MGHRA and YSYEKL. With 0 bases removed from V and 4 bases from J, the gap between germline ends came to 12 bases. The CDR3 is 15 amino acids. The CDR3 coding sequence is TGCGCCAGCAGCCAAGATATTTCGGCGTCCTATGGCTACACCTTC. It specifies CASSQDISASYGYTF.

The chain links TRBV7-3 to TRBJ2-7; TRBD1 aligns across 9 bases. The CDR3 totals 15 residues. The junction had 12 bases not matched to a gene; V was cut back by 5 bases and J by 7 bases. Germline V gene data show CDR1 as SGHTA and CDR2 as FQGTGA. CDR3 DNA sequence: TGTGCCAGCAGCCTGGGACAGGGTCCGGGTCAAGAGCAGTACTTC. Translated, it gives CASSLGQGPGQEQYF.